The TCR beta chain described here comes from a study of CD8+ T cells in alopecia areata. RNA, once extracted, was reverse transcribed into cDNA for use as the sequencing template. This table comes from immunoSEQ multiplex PCR, and its TCRdb copy is limited to in-frame clones, with some not included. Of under 35,000 clones detected, over 65% appear once; the ten largest clones hold 15% to 20%. Study-wide results and limits: Whereas mice showed it more clearly, TCR sharing across patients was murkier, possibly because of HLA.

V shed 7 bases, J shed 6 bases, and the junction held 7 bases outside the gene matches. Germline-derived CDR1 and CDR2 are MRHNA and SNTAGT. The CDR3 runs 14 residues. Note on this clone: Its antigen is unknown.

The receptor comes from a human donor with alopecia areata. The specimen sequenced was NKG2D-low CD8+ T cells sorted from blood. This chain connects TRBV6-4 to TRBJ2-2; TRBD1 matches 8 bases. In DNA form, the CDR3 reads TGTGCCAGCAAGTTGACAGGGGAATCCGGGGAGCTGTTTTTT. Translation gives CASKLTGESGELFF.